The clone carrying this T cell receptor beta chain appeared once. Antigen specificity is unknown. This specimen belongs to a study of blood T cells in healthy people across ages. Primed by a sample-barcoded 5' primer and a J-beta primer mix, a second PCR proceeded for about 6 to 11 cycles. Each cDNA molecule was tagged by a template-switch adaptor that had 12 random nucleotides. The study obtained at least 2.5 million CDR3-containing paired-end reads from every sample. TCRdb re-called the 5' RACE reads with MiXCR, one entry per CDR3 protein. Of approximately 1,000,000 distinct CDR3 sequences listed, more than 30% are singletons. Points from the study as a whole: What prevented conclusive comparison of naive and antigen-experienced cells was that PBMCs were unsorted.

What was sequenced was blood. The origin of this receptor is a man between 18 and 29 years old in good health.

The CDR3 region has the DNA TGTGCCAGCAGCTTAGGCCAGGGGGCGGCAACTAATGAAAAACTGTTTTTT. It is translated as CASSLGQGAATNEKLFF. The chain couples TRBV7-6 to TRBJ1-4, with 8 bases matching TRBD1. This CDR3 has 17 residues. CDR1 is SGHVS and CDR2 is FNYEAQ in the germline V gene. With 1 base clipped from V and 0 bases from J, the junction kept 4 bases outside the gene matches.